These 20 T cell receptor beta chains were all obtained from the same sample, sequenced in a study of blood T cells in healthy people across ages (dated by TCRdb to between 2015 and 2017). Library method: 5' RACE. TCRdb lists the instrument as Illumina HiSeq 2500. A second PCR of roughly 7 to 12 cycles was run with a J-beta primer mix and a sample-barcoded 5' primer. TCRdb reran the public reads through fastp at Q25 and MiXCR, keeping productive beta chains. All rows with the same CDR3 protein become a single entry with the most common DNA and genes. Within this sample are some 1.7 million distinct CDR3 sequences, with 28% of them counted one time only. Of the sample, 7.7% falls within the top ten clones. The sample taken for sequencing was blood. The receptors shown here come from a woman aged 25 to 45 in good health.

This chain links TRBV4-3 with TRBJ1-3; D unclear. Trimming took off 0 bases at V and 0 bases at J, with 6 bases between the two ends. The length of the CDR3 is 15 residues. Germline values: CDR1 LGHNA, CDR2 YSLEER. The CDR3 DNA is TGCGCCAGCAGCCAAGAGGAGGGCTCTGGAAACACCATATATTTT. Translated: CASSQEEGSGNTIYF.

This clonotype was seen a handful of times. The CDR3: CASSQDRGAPYNEQFF. CDR3 nucleotides: TGCGCCAGCAGCCAAGATCGCGGGGCCCCCTACAATGAGCAGTTCTTC. V gene TRBV4-3 combines with J gene TRBJ2-1, with D perhaps matching TRBD2 (6 bases). V was trimmed by 0 bases and J by 2 bases, leaving 11 bases between them. The CDR3 extends over 16 amino acids. Germline V gene lookup returns CDR1 LGHNA and CDR2 YSLEER.

This chain joins TRBV6-2 or TRBV6-3 and TRBJ2-6, with 7 bases fitting TRBD1. CDR3 length: 20 amino acids. Germline assignment: CDR1 MNHEY and CDR2 SVGEGT. V trimming: 4 bases; J trimming: 2 bases; junction bases outside the gene matches: 17. In DNA form, the CDR3 reads TGTGCCAGCAGTTTCTACCCAGGACAGGCGACCGGAGCTGGGGCCAACGTCCTGACTTTC. Residues: CASSFYPGQATGAGANVLTF.

The rearrangement joins TRBV30 to TRBJ2-4, with D perhaps TRBD1 (6 bases). Matching the DNA end better, TRBJ2-7 makes the J call doubtful. The germline gives CDR1 GTSNPN, CDR2 SVGIG (reference sequence). The CDR3 spans 14 residues. This chain's CDR3 is CAWSSQGRSYEQYF. The CDR3 DNA is TGTGCCTGGAGTTCTCAGGGGCGCTCCTACGAGCAGTACTTC.

The table lists this clonotype with a few counts. V and J are TRBV19 and TRBJ2-1; D unresolved. Germline CDR1 and CDR2: LNHDA and SQIVND (reference sequence). The CDR3 sequence is 15 residues long. Trimming left V 7 bases short and J 0 bases short, with 13 bases between. Written as DNA, the CDR3 is TGTGCCAGTAATCGAGGCCCGAGCTCCTACAATGAGCAGTTCTTC. Its translation: CASNRGPSSYNEQFF.

The gene calls are TRBV6-1 and TRBJ1-5, with 7 positions matching TRBD1. The length of the CDR3 is 17 residues. The V and J ends lost 6 bases and 0 bases, in that order; junction bases with no gene match: 11. Germline CDR1 and CDR2: MNHNS and SASEGT. CDR3 sequence: CASSSRQGVGSNQPQHF. The CDR3 nucleotides read TGTGCCAGCAGCTCCCGACAGGGAGTCGGTAGCAATCAGCCCCAGCATTTT.

This clonotype showed up just a few times. CDR3 amino acids: CASEDRPTDTQYF. In DNA, the CDR3 is TGTGCCAGCGAAGACAGGCCCACAGATACGCAGTATTTT. The chain links TRBV28 to TRBJ2-3; D is perhaps TRBD1 (6 bases). CDR1 is MDHEN, CDR2 SYDVKM, per germline. V was pared by 8 bases and J by 2 bases, with 11 bases between. The CDR3 totals 13 residues.

This chain joins TRBV5-1 and TRBJ2-5, with 8 bases identical to TRBD2. There are 16 residues in the CDR3. Germline values: CDR1 SGHRS, CDR2 YFSETQ. After removal of 0 bases from V and 5 bases from J, the junction contained 9 bases not matched to a gene. CDR3 protein: CASSLAAGGTEETQYF. The CDR3 DNA is TGCGCCAGCAGCTTGGCCGCGGGGGGAACGGAGGAGACCCAGTACTTC.

This clonotype was detected only a few times. The rearrangement links TRBV7-9 to TRBJ2-7; either TRBD1 or TRBD2 may supply D (6 bases each). Trimming left V 2 bases short and J 3 bases short, with 14 bases between. This CDR3 is 15 amino acids long. Germline V gene sequence: CDR1 SEHNR, CDR2 FQNEAQ (reference sequence). CDR3 protein: CASSLISGARYEQYF. CDR3 sequence (DNA): TGTGCCAGCAGCTTAATCTCGGGGGCGCGCTACGAGCAGTACTTC.

There are a few counts of this clonotype. The gene calls are TRBV2 and TRBJ2-7, with TRBD2 matching 7 bases. The J call may be mistaken, given a closer DNA end match to TRBJ2-5. CDR3 length: 14 amino acids. Germline values: CDR1 SNHLY, CDR2 FYNNEI. The CDR3 loop is CASSERTGGETQYF. The CDR3 DNA reads as TGTGCCAGCAGCGAACGTACCGGGGGGGAGACCCAGTACTTC.

This chain uses TRBV6-6 with TRBJ2-2; TRBD1 agrees at 8 bases. J gave up 4 bases and V 2 bases, and 6 bases lay outside the gene matches. From germline, CDR1 is MNHNY and CDR2 SVGAGI (reference sequence). The CDR3 is made up of 16 amino acids. CDR3 coding DNA: TGTGCCAGCAGTTACAGACAGGGGCTAGGCACCGGGGAGCTGTTTTTT. Translating it yields CASSYRQGLGTGELFF.

This clonotype was counted a few times. The chain joins TRBV7-2 to TRBJ1-6; no clear D. Trimming stripped 7 bases from V and 9 bases from J, with 10 bases between. The CDR3 runs to 12 residues. Germline-derived CDR1 and CDR2 are SGHTA and FQGNSA. The CDR3 bases are TGTGCCAGCACCCAAGGAGGTTCACCCCTCCACTTT. This gives the protein CASTQGGSPLHF.

This clonotype was found a few times. The chain links TRBV7-9 to TRBJ2-3, with 9 bases aligning to TRBD1. CDR1 and CDR2 from the germline V gene are SEHNR and FQNEAQ (reference sequence). CDR3 length: 15 amino acids. Unmatched junction bases numbered 7, after V lost 5 bases and J lost 4 bases. CDR3 region: CASSPGTGTPDTQYF. The CDR3 DNA is TGTGCCAGCAGCCCCGGGACAGGGACCCCAGATACGCAGTATTTT.

In its sample, this clonotype was seen once. The chain carries TRBV9 and TRBJ1-1; no definite D call. The CDR3 contains 13 residues. CDR1 is SGDLS, CDR2 YYNGEE, per germline. V was trimmed by 3 bases and J by 5 bases, leaving 11 bases between them. CDR3 sequence (DNA): TGTGCCAGCAGCGCTCCCGGTTCTACTGAAGCTTTCTTT. Its translation: CASSAPGSTEAFF.

The chain employs TRBV2 and TRBJ2-3; D is perhaps TRBD2 (6 bases). CDR1 and CDR2 from the germline V gene are SNHLY and FYNNEI. The V gene lost 7 bases and the J gene lost 1 base, with 9 bases spanning the gap. There are 13 residues in the CDR3. CDR3 amino acids: CASNRLGTDTQYF. CDR3 nucleotide sequence: TGTGCCAGCAACCGACTAGGCACAGATACGCAGTATTTT.

This clonotype was seen many times. The chain joins TRBV5-1 to TRBJ2-1; 7 bases are a match to TRBD2. From germline, CDR1 is SGHRS and CDR2 YFSETQ. This CDR3 region has 15 residues. Trimming removed 4 bases from V and 7 bases from J; junction bases left unmatched: 11. In DNA form, the CDR3 reads TGCGCCAGCAGCCCCCTACAACGGGGAGGGAATGAGCAGTTCTTC. Translating it yields CASSPLQRGGNEQFF.

This clonotype was counted between two and nine times. The chain joins TRBV7-9 to TRBJ2-1; D is perhaps TRBD2 (7 bases). Trimming cost V 0 bases and J 7 bases, with 13 bases left between them. The CDR3 sequence is 15 residues long. CDR1 and CDR2 from the germline V gene are SEHNR and FQNEAQ (reference sequence). CDR3 amino acids: CASSLAGGLFNEQFF. CDR3 nucleotide sequence: TGTGCCAGCAGCTTAGCGGGGGGGCTGTTTAATGAGCAGTTCTTC.

In this sample, this clonotype turned up a few times. The V gene is TRBV25-1, the J gene TRBJ2-5; 8 bases line up with TRBD1. V shed 4 bases and J 6 bases; nucleotides not matched to a gene: 7. There are 14 residues in the CDR3. The germline V gene encodes CDR1 MGHDK and CDR2 SYGVNS. As DNA, the CDR3 is TGTGCCAGCAGTGGGACAGGGTCCGGGAAGACCCAGTACTTC. The encoded protein is CASSGTGSGKTQYF.

The gene calls are TRBV20-1 and TRBJ1-4; D ambiguous. Germline loops: CDR1 DFQATT, CDR2 SNEGSKA (reference sequence). V was cut by 2 bases and J by 7 bases, with 26 bases left in between. This CDR3 comprises 18 residues. For the CDR3, the DNA is TGCAGTGCTAGACCGAGCTTAGGCGCGCCACCAATGAGTGAAAAACTGTTTTTT. Translation: CSARPSLGAPPMSEKLFF.

The chain employs TRBV20-1 and TRBJ1-2; the D gene is possibly TRBD1 (6 bases). This CDR3 has 13 amino acids. With 6 bases removed from V and 5 bases from J, the gap between germline ends came to 16 bases. The V gene's germline CDR1 is DFQATT and CDR2 SNEGSKA (reference sequence). The CDR3: CSAPSQGGYGYTF. The CDR3 DNA sequence: TGCAGTGCCCCGTCACAGGGTGGTTATGGCTACACCTTC.